A single sample is the source of the 17 T cell receptor beta chains below, sequenced in a study of breast tumors, draining lymph nodes, adjacent tissues. A single record per CDR3 protein comes from TCRdb applying MiXCR to the multiplex PCR reads. The table has about 60,000 distinct CDR3 sequences, approximately 54% seen once. The sequenced material came from breast tumor tissue. Source of these receptors: a female donor with breast cancer. Some clones in this sample may be carry-over from other donors' samples.

This sequence joins TRBV6-5 and TRBJ1-1, with 9 positions matching TRBD1. In germline, CDR1 is MNHEY, CDR2 SVGAGI. J gave up 1 base and V 4 bases, and 7 bases lay outside the gene matches. This CDR3 spans 16 amino acids. The CDR3 is CASSSLAGQGNTEAFF. CDR3 DNA sequence: TGTGCCAGCAGTTCCCTAGCGGGACAGGGGAACACTGAAGCTTTCTTT.

This clonotype was counted a few times. Possible read error: a much larger clone is one base away. The chain employs TRBV6-1 and TRBJ1-3; 9 bases fit TRBD1. The germline CDR1 and CDR2 sequences are MNHNS and SASEGT. This CDR3 is built from 15 residues. J gave up 3 bases and V 5 bases, and 5 bases lay outside the gene matches. The CDR3 DNA follows: TGTGCCAGCAGTCGGGACAGGGCGGTTGGAAACACCATATATTTT. Residues: CASSRDRAVGNTIYF.

This sequence joins TRBV20-1 and TRBJ2-1, with D hard to call. This CDR3 contains 11 residues. Between the trimmed V and J ends, which lost 4 bases and 4 bases, there was a span of 5 bases. Germline V gene sequence: CDR1 DFQATT, CDR2 SNEGSKA (reference sequence). CDR3 region: CSAKRYNEQFF. CDR3 nucleotide sequence: TGCAGTGCTAAGAGATACAATGAGCAGTTCTTC.

The CDR3, as DNA: TGCAGTGCTGATCCTCGGCAGGCGTTCAATCAGCCCCAGCATTTT. This gives the protein CSADPRQAFNQPQHF. The rearrangement joins TRBV20-1 to TRBJ1-5, with no clear D. The CDR3 totals 15 residues. V lost 5 bases, J lost 3 bases, and 17 bases lay in between. Per germline, CDR1 DFQATT and CDR2 SNEGSKA (reference sequence).

Ten or more counts support this clonotype. The chain joins TRBV19 to TRBJ1-5; D perhaps matches TRBD1 (6 bases). This CDR3 is built from 17 residues. CDR1 and CDR2 (germline): LNHDA, SQIVND (reference sequence). Between the trimmed V and J ends, which lost 1 base and 0 bases, there was a span of 13 bases. The CDR3 loop reads CASSIAGGGRSNQPQHF. CDR3 bases: TGTGCCAGTAGTATAGCTGGGGGGGGCCGTAGCAATCAGCCCCAGCATTTT. Drawing the rest from reference TRBV19 and TRBJ1-5, the complete variable domain is DGGITQSPKYLFRKEGQNVTLSCEQNLNHDAMYWYRQDPGQGLRLIYYSQIVNDFQKGDIAEGYSVSREKKESFPLTVTSAQKNPTAFYLCASSIAGGGRSNQPQHFGDGTRLSIL.

This clonotype came up many times. V usage is TRBV5-6 and J usage is TRBJ1-5; 8 nucleotides line up with TRBD1. The germline CDR1 and CDR2 sequences are SGHDT and YYEEEE. There are 16 residues in the CDR3. Trimming cost V 2 bases and J 2 bases; bases outside gene matches: 6. CDR3 loop: CASSFLKGQGNQPQHF. Here the CDR3 DNA reads TGTGCCAGCAGCTTCCTGAAGGGACAGGGCAATCAGCCCCAGCATTTT.

This clonotype was seen ten or more times. A much more abundant neighbour one base away suggests this may be a read error. The chain carries TRBV20-1 and TRBJ2-3; 8 bases are a match to TRBD2. The J segment lost 5 bases and the V segment lost 7 bases, leaving 14 bases of the junction unmatched. The CDR3 extends over 15 amino acids. Per germline, CDR1 DFQATT and CDR2 SNEGSKA (reference sequence). The DNA of the CDR3 is TGCAGTGAAGTTAGTCGGGAGGGCGGAGTAGATACGCAGTATTTT. This codes for CSEVSREGGVDTQYF.

V is TRBV14 and J is TRBJ1-3; a weak D match, TRBD1 (5 bases). From germline, CDR1 is SGHDN and CDR2 FVKESK. V lost 3 bases, J lost 0 bases, and 9 bases lay in between. CDR3 length equals 15 residues. In nucleotides, the CDR3 is TGTGCCAGCAGCCAGGGGACCAACTCTGGAAACACCATATATTTT. It yields the protein CASSQGTNSGNTIYF.

A single count supports this clonotype. J is TRBJ2-1 and V is TRBV20-1; TRBD2 aligns across 8 bases. The CDR3 contains 12 residues. CDR1 and CDR2 (germline): DFQATT, SNEGSKA (reference sequence). V trimming: 5 bases; J trimming: 9 bases; junction bases outside the gene matches: 6. The CDR3 region is CSALRTSSEQFF. The CDR3, as DNA: TGCAGTGCTCTACGGACTAGCAGTGAGCAGTTCTTC.

By frequency in the sample, this clonotype is medium-sized. This chain connects TRBV6-1 to TRBJ1-2; the match to TRBD1 covers 9 bases. Unmatched junction bases numbered 19, after V lost 10 bases and J lost 13 bases. The CDR3 covers 14 residues. Germline loops: CDR1 MNHNS, CDR2 SASEGT. CDR3: CATPPRTGQGVPTF. The CDR3 DNA reads TGTGCCACCCCCCCGAGGACGGGACAGGGCGTTCCCACCTTC.

The rearrangement joins TRBV11-2 to TRBJ2-1; 12 positions agree with TRBD2. The V gene end was trimmed by 1 base and the J gene end by 3 bases; junction bases not matched to a gene: 1. The CDR3 consists of 16 residues. Germline lookup yields CDR1 SGHAT and CDR2 FQNNGV. The CDR3 sequence: CASSLAGLAGYNEQFF. DNA for the CDR3: TGTGCCAGCAGCTTAGCGGGACTAGCGGGCTACAATGAGCAGTTCTTC.

The genes are TRBV20-1 and TRBJ2-7; maybe TRBD2 (5 bases). V was clipped by 6 bases and J by 12 bases, with 21 bases between them. The CDR3 runs to 12 residues. Germline V gene sequence: CDR1 DFQATT, CDR2 SNEGSKA (reference sequence). The CDR3: CSASSVGGGLYF. CDR3 nucleotide sequence: TGCAGTGCCAGCAGCGTAGGTGGCGGGTTGTACTTC.

V gene TRBV7-9 combines with J gene TRBJ2-1, with 10 positions matching TRBD2. The length of the CDR3 is 16 residues. Germline values: CDR1 SEHNR, CDR2 FQNEAQ (reference sequence). The junction had 9 bases not matched to a gene; V was cut back by 5 bases and J by 5 bases. The CDR3 sequence is CASSPPASGSHNEQFF. The CDR3 DNA reads as TGTGCCAGCAGCCCCCCCGCTAGCGGGAGTCACAATGAGCAGTTCTTC. The complete variable domain, with remaining parts taken from reference TRBV7-9 and TRBJ2-1, reads DTGVSQNPRHKITKRGQNVTFRCDPISEHNRLYWYRQTLGQGPEFLTYFQNEAQLEKSRLLSDRFSAERPKGSFSTLEIQRTEQGDSAMYLCASSPPASGSHNEQFFGPGTRLTVL.

This clonotype was counted ten times or more. The chain uses TRBV7-2 and TRBJ2-2; 8 bases are a match to TRBD2. J was trimmed by 8 bases and V by 5 bases; bases with no gene match: 10. Germline V gives CDR1 SGHTA, CDR2 FQGNSA. The CDR3 loop spans 15 amino acids. DNA for the CDR3: TGTGCCAGCAGCACCGCCCGGGGGGGAGGGGGGGAGCTGTTTTTT. Translation gives CASSTARGGGGELFF. The full variable domain, its missing parts supplied by reference TRBV7-2 and TRBJ2-2, is GAGVSQSPSNKVTEKGKDVELRCDPISGHTALYWYRQSLGQGLEFLIYFQGNSAPDKSGLPSDRFSAERTGGSVSTLTIQRTQQEDSAVYLCASSTARGGGGELFFGEGSRLTVL.

This clonotype was recorded at least ten times. The V gene is TRBV20-1, the J gene TRBJ2-7; D is possibly TRBD2 (7 bases). Trimming took 3 bases from V and 4 from J, leaving 13 bases between them. The germline CDR1 and CDR2 sequences are DFQATT and SNEGSKA (reference sequence). The CDR3 contains 13 residues. As DNA, the CDR3 is TGCAGTGCTAGTGGGAAGGGGGGGTACGAGCAGTACTTC. This encodes CSASGKGGYEQYF.

This clonotype has at least ten counts. The V call is TRBV5-8, the J call TRBJ2-3; D uncertain. The V gene's germline CDR1 is SGHTS and CDR2 YDEGEE. The ends were cut back, 3 bases at V and 2 bases at J, with 4 bases in the middle. The CDR3 runs 12 residues. CDR3 DNA: TGTGCCAGCAGCTCTAACACAGATACGCAGTATTTT. It encodes CASSSNTDTQYF.

The chain is built from TRBV4-1 and TRBJ2-6; 7 bases are a match to TRBD1. V shed 3 bases, J shed 0 bases, and the junction held 11 bases outside the gene matches. CDR1 is MGHRA, CDR2 YSYEKL, per germline. The CDR3 is 19 amino acids. The CDR3 loop reads CASSHFPGTETSGANVLTF. The CDR3 DNA follows: TGCGCCAGCAGCCACTTTCCCGGGACAGAAACCTCTGGGGCCAACGTCCTGACTTTC.